The next 5 T cell receptor beta chains were all read from a single sample in a study of blood T cell repertoires in COVID-19. Generated by immunoSEQ multiplex PCR, the TCRdb table keeps only in-frame clones and is missing some. Of around 270,000 clones listed, around 85% are singletons. Source material: peripheral blood. Receptors were obtained from a human donor with COVID-19, enrolled during active disease. The donor label of this sample is uncertain.

This sequence joins TRBV27 and TRBJ2-1; TRBD2 matches 11 bases. The germline V gene has CDR1 MNHEY and CDR2 SMNVEV (reference sequence). This CDR3 has 16 amino acids. The ends lost 5 bases at V and 8 bases at J; junction bases unmatched: 11. The CDR3 sequence: CASSRTSGSVADEQFF. The CDR3 DNA sequence: TGTGCCAGCAGTCGGACTAGCGGGTCGGTCGCAGATGAGCAGTTCTTC.

The CDR3 spells CASSLAEGVETQYF. For the CDR3, the DNA is TGCGCCAGCAGCTTGGCAGAGGGGGTTGAGACCCAGTACTTC. The genes are TRBV5-1 and TRBJ2-5; the D gene is possibly TRBD1 (6 bases). The V gene lost 0 bases and the J gene lost 5 bases, with 11 bases spanning the gap. Germline CDR1 and CDR2: SGHRS and YFSETQ. This CDR3 has 14 residues.

This clone was counted many times. The V and J genes are TRBV7-3 and TRBJ2-5; D may be TRBD2 (5 bases). This CDR3 spans 14 amino acids. Deletions cut 2 bases from V and 5 bases from J, with 12 bases between. The germline V gene encodes CDR1 SGHTA and CDR2 FQGTGA. The CDR3 loop is CASSLEVGEETQYF. CDR3 coding DNA: TGTGCCAGCAGCTTAGAGGTGGGAGAGGAGACCCAGTACTTC.

The V and J genes are TRBV29-1 and TRBJ2-7; D perhaps matches TRBD1 (5 bases). The length of the CDR3 is 13 residues. CDR1 is SQVTM and CDR2 is ANQGSEA in the germline V gene. The ends were cut back, 7 bases at V and 5 bases at J, with 18 bases in the middle. The CDR3: CSALGQLQNEQYF. The CDR3 region has the DNA TGCAGCGCCCTGGGGCAGTTACAAAACGAGCAGTACTTC.

The rearrangement links TRBV27 to TRBJ1-1; a possible D gene is TRBD1 (6 bases). Trimming pared 6 bases from V and 1 base from J, leaving 15 bases between. This CDR3 spans 15 amino acids. Germline V gives CDR1 MNHEY, CDR2 SMNVEV (reference sequence). The CDR3 sequence: CASSSWTDGNTEAFF. The CDR3 DNA sequence: TGTGCCAGCAGCTCTTGGACAGATGGGAACACTGAAGCTTTCTTT.